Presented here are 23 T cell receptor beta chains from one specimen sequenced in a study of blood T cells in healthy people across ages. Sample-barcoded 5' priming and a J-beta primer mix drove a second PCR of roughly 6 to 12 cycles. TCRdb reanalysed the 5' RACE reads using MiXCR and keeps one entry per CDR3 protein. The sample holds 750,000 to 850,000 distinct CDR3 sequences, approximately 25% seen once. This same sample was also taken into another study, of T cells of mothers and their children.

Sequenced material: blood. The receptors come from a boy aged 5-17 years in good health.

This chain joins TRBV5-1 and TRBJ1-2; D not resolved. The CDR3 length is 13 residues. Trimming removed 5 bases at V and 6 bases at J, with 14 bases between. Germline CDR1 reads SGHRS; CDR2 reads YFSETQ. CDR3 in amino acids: CASRPLPGDGYTF. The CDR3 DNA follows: TGCGCCAGCAGGCCCCTCCCCGGCGATGGCTACACCTTC.

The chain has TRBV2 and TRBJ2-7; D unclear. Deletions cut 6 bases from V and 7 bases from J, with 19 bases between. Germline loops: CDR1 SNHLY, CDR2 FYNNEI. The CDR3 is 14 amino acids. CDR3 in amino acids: CASSPRVVDREQYF. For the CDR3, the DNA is TGTGCCAGCAGCCCGAGAGTCGTGGATAGGGAGCAGTACTTC.

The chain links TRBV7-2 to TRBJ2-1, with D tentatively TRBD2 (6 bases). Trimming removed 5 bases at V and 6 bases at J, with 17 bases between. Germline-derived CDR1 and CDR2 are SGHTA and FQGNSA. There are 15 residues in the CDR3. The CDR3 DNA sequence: TGTGCCAGCAGCCCGGTAGGGACTTCACCCAATGAGCAGTTCTTC. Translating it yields CASSPVGTSPNEQFF.

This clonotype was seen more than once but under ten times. The CDR3 nucleotides read TGCAGCGTTGGACTAGCGGAGTACCAAGAGACCCAGTACTTC. This gives the protein CSVGLAEYQETQYF. The genes are TRBV29-1 and TRBJ2-5; TRBD2 matches at 9 bases. Unmatched junction bases numbered 3, after V lost 4 bases and J lost 0 bases. Germline V lookup: CDR1 SQVTM, CDR2 ANQGSEA. The CDR3 runs to 14 residues.

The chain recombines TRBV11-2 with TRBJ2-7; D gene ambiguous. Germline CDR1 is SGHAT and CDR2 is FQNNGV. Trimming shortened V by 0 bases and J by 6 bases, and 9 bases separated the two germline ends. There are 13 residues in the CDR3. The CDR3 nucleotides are TGTGCCAGCAGCTTAGAGTGGGCAGGCGAGCAGTACTTC. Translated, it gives CASSLEWAGEQYF.

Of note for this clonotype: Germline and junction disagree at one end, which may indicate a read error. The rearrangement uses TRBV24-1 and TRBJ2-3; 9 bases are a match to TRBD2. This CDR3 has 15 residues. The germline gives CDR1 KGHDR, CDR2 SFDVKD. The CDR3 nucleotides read TGTGCCACCAGCGATTCCGGGACTAGCAGGGATACGCAGTATTTT. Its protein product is CATSDSGTSRDTQYF.

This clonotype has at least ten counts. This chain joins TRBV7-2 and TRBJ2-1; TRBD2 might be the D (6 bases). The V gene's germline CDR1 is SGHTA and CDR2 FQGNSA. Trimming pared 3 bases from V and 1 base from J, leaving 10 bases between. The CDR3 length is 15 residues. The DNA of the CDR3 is TGTGCCAGCAGCTTGGGCGGGACTTCCTACAATGAGCAGTTCTTC. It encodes CASSLGGTSYNEQFF.

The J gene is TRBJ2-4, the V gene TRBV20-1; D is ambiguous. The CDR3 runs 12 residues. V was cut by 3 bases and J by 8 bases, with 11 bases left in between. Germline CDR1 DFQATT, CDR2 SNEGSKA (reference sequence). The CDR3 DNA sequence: TGCAGTGCTAGGTCGGACGCGGACATTCAGTACTTC. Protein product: CSARSDADIQYF.

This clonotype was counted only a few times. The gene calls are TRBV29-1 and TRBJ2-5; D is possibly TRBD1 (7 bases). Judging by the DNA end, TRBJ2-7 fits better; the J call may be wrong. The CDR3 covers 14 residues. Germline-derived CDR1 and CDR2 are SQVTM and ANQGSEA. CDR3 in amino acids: CSVEPGGLNYEQYF. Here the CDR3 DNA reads TGCAGCGTTGAACCAGGGGGACTGAACTACGAGCAGTACTTC.

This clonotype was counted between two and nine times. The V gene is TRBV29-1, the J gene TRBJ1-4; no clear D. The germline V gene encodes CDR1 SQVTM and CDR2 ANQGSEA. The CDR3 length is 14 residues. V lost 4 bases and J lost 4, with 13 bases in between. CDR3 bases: TGCAGCGTTGGGAAGAGCTCGGGTAATGAAAAACTGTTTTTT. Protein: CSVGKSSGNEKLFF.

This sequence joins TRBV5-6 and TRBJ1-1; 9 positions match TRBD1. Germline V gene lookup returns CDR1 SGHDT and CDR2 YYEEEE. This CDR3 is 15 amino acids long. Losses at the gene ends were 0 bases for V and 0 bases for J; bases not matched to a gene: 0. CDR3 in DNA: TGTGCCAGCAGCTTGGGACAGGGGGTGAACACTGAAGCTTTCTTT. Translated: CASSLGQGVNTEAFF.

The DNA of the CDR3 is TGTGCCAGCGCCCAAGTCGGGGAGGCCCAGTACTTC. It translates to CASAQVGEAQYF. V is TRBV6-2 or TRBV6-3 and J is TRBJ2-5, with D perhaps TRBD2 (6 bases). CDR1 is MNHEY, CDR2 SVGEGT, per germline. Trimming stripped 8 bases from V and 9 bases from J, with 16 bases between. There are 12 residues in the CDR3.

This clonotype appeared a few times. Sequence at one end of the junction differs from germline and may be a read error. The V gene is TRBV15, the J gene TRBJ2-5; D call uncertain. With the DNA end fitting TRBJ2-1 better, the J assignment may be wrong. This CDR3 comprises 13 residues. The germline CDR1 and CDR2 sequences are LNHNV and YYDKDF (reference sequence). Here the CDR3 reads CATCRDRGVEQFF. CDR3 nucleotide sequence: TGTGCCACCTGCAGAGATAGAGGAGTTGAGCAGTTCTTC.

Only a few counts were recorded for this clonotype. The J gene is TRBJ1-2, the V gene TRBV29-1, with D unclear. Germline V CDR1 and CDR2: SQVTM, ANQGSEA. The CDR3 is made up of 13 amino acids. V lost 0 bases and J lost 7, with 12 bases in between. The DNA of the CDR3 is TGCAGCGTTGAAGATCCGCGAGTATTTGGCTACACCTTC. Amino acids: CSVEDPRVFGYTF. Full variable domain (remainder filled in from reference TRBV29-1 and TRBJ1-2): SAVISQKPSRDICQRGTSLTIQCQVDSQVTMMFWYRQQPGQSLTLIATANQGSEATYESGFVIDKFPISRPNLTFSTLTVSNMSPEDSSIYLCSVEDPRVFGYTFGSGTRLTVV.

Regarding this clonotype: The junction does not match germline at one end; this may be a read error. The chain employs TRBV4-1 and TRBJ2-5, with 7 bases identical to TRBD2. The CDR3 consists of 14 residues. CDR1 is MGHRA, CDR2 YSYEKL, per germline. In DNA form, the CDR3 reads TGCGCCAGCAGCCAAATAACTAGCGCAGAGGCCCAGTACTTC. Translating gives CASSQITSAEAQYF.

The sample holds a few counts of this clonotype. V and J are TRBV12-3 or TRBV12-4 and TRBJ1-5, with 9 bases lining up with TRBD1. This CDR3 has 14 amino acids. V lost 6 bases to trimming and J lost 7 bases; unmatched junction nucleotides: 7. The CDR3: CASSGTGNGQPQHF. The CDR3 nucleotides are TGTGCCAGCAGCGGGACAGGGAACGGACAGCCCCAGCATTTT.

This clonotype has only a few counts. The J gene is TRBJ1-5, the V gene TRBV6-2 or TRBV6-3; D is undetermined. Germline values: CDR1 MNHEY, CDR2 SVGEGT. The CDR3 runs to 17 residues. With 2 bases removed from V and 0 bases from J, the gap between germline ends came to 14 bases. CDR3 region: CASSYEGQLFSNQPQHF. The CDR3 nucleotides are TGTGCCAGCAGTTACGAGGGTCAGCTTTTTAGCAATCAGCCCCAGCATTTT.

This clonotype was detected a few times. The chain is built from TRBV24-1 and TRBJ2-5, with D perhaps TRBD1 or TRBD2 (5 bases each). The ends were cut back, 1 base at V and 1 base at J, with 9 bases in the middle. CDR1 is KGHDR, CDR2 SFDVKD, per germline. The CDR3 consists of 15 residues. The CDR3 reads CATSDFLGVQETQYF. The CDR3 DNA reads TGTGCCACCAGTGATTTCCTGGGGGTCCAAGAGACCCAGTACTTC.

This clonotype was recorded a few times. The CDR3 loop reads CASSFGTPTYEQYF. The CDR3 DNA is TGTGCCAGCAGCTTTGGGACACCCACCTACGAGCAGTACTTC. The chain has TRBV5-6 and TRBJ2-7, with D perhaps TRBD1 (6 bases). The germline V and J ends were trimmed by 2 bases and 2 bases, with 11 bases remaining between them. This CDR3 comprises 14 residues. CDR1 SGHDT and CDR2 YYEEEE come from the germline V gene.

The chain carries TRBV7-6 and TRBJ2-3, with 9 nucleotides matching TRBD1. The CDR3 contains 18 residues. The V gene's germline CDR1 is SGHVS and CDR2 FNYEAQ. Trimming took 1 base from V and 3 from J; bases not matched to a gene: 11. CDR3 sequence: CASSLVGPGTGRTDTQYF. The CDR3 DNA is TGTGCCAGCAGCTTAGTAGGGCCCGGGACAGGGAGGACAGATACGCAGTATTTT.

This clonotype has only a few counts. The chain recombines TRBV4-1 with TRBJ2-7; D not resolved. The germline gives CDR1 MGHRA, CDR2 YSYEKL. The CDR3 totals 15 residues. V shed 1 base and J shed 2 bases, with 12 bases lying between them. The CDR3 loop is CASSQAYVAPYEQYF. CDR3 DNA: TGCGCCAGCAGCCAAGCGTATGTAGCCCCCTACGAGCAGTACTTC.

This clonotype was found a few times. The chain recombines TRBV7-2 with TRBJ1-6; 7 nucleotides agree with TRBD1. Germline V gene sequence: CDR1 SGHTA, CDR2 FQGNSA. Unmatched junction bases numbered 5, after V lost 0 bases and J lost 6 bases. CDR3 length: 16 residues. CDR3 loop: CASSLAGGTVNSPLHF. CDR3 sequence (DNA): TGTGCCAGCAGCTTAGCCGGTGGGACAGTTAATTCACCCCTCCACTTT.

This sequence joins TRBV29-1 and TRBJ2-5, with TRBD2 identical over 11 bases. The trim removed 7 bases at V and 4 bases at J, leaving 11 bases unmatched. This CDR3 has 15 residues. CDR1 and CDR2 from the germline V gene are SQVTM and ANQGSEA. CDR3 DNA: TGCAGCGAGACCCTAGCGGGGGGCCGGGTAGAGACCCAGTACTTC. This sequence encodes CSETLAGGRVETQYF.